The 21 T cell receptor beta chains below all came from one sample that was sequenced in a study of T cell repertoires in cytomegalovirus infection. TCRdb recomputed calls from the reads with MiXCR, one row per CDR3 protein. Among about a million distinct CDR3 sequences listed, more than 25% were seen once. These receptors have no known antigen. The specimen comprised cultured CD8+ T cells from PBMCs, sampled from culture after CMV antigen stimulation. All receptors derive from a human donor in good health (CMV status not recorded). Some clones in this sample may be carry-over from other donors' samples.

The chain has TRBV10-3 and TRBJ1-1, with D possibly being TRBD1 (6 bases). V was cut by 6 bases and J by 7 bases, with 15 bases left in between. Looked up from germline, CDR1 is ENHRY and CDR2 is SYGVKD. The CDR3 totals 13 residues. The CDR3 DNA reads TGTGCCATCAGGCTTAAGGACAGCCATGAAGCTTTCTTT. Protein product: CAIRLKDSHEAFF.

J is TRBJ2-1 and V is TRBV5-3; 7 nucleotides align to TRBD1. TRBV5-3 is identified as an open reading frame with a role that is uncertain. The ends lost 8 bases at V and 8 bases at J; junction bases unmatched: 19. This CDR3 is built from 16 residues. In DNA, the CDR3 is TGTGCCAGCACCGAGGGGACAGCAAGTGTCGGGGATGAGCAGTTCTTC. This codes for CASTEGTASVGDEQFF.

The chain uses TRBV5-6 and TRBJ2-7; TRBD1 is a possible D gene (5 bases). V shed 2 bases and J shed 4 bases, with 10 bases lying between them. From germline, CDR1 is SGHDT and CDR2 YYEEEE. The CDR3 length is 13 residues. CDR3 nucleotide sequence: TGTGCCAGCAGCTTTTTACAGGTATACGAGCAGTACTTC. This encodes CASSFLQVYEQYF.

This clonotype was counted only a few times. The rearrangement uses TRBV6-1 and TRBJ2-1; D not certain. This CDR3 spans 16 amino acids. The ends were cut back, 1 base at V and 0 bases at J, with 10 bases in the middle. The germline gives CDR1 MNHNS, CDR2 SASEGT. The CDR3 is CASSEVPQSSYNEQFF. The CDR3, as DNA: TGTGCCAGCAGTGAAGTCCCACAGAGCTCCTACAATGAGCAGTTCTTC.

V usage is TRBV7-9 and J usage is TRBJ2-3; D call uncertain. Germline values: CDR1 SEHNR, CDR2 FQNEAQ (reference sequence). This CDR3 region has 16 residues. V lost 4 bases and J lost 2, with 16 bases in between. The CDR3 here is CASSSLLSTNTDTQYF. Here the CDR3 DNA reads TGTGCCAGCAGCTCCCTTTTGAGCACTAACACAGATACGCAGTATTTT.

The rearrangement uses TRBV6-2 or TRBV6-3 and TRBJ1-1; D is undetermined. The V gene's germline CDR1 is MNHEY and CDR2 SVGEGT. V gave up 10 bases and J gave up 2 bases, with 14 bases separating them. The CDR3 covers 13 residues. The CDR3 sequence: CANRPGPNTEAFF. In DNA, the CDR3 is TGTGCCAACAGACCGGGCCCAAACACTGAAGCTTTCTTT.

This clonotype was seen a few times. V is TRBV27 and J is TRBJ2-1; D is possibly TRBD1 (5 bases). Germline lookup yields CDR1 MNHEY and CDR2 SMNVEV (reference sequence). The CDR3 spans 14 residues. Trimming took off 5 bases at V and 3 bases at J, with 11 bases between the two ends. CDR3 DNA: TGTGCCAGCAGTACCGGACACGACTACAATGAGCAGTTCTTC. Protein sequence: CASSTGHDYNEQFF.

The J gene is TRBJ2-5, the V gene TRBV7-9, with D perhaps TRBD1 (5 bases). Trimming pared 8 bases from V and 1 base from J, leaving 11 bases between. The CDR3 consists of 13 residues. Germline V gene sequence: CDR1 SEHNR, CDR2 FQNEAQ (reference sequence). The CDR3 DNA is TGTGCCAGCGCAGGGCCGATCCAAGAGACCCAGTACTTC. This translates into CASAGPIQETQYF.

This clonotype occurred many times. The chain has TRBV12-3 or TRBV12-4 and TRBJ2-7, with TRBD1 as a possible D gene (6 bases). The germline V and J ends were trimmed by 5 bases and 2 bases, with 28 bases remaining between them. The CDR3 sequence is 19 residues long. The CDR3 spells CASSTPGAPMRCLAYEQYV. CDR3 DNA: TGTGCCAGCAGTACCCCAGGGGCCCCAATGAGGTGCCTGGCCTACGAGCAGTACGTC.

This clonotype was detected many times. J is TRBJ2-1 and V is TRBV6-5, with 10 positions matching TRBD1. The CDR3 consists of 16 residues. V lost 0 bases to trimming and J lost 3 bases; unmatched junction nucleotides: 2. Germline CDR1 and CDR2: MNHEY and SVGAGI. CDR3 sequence reads: CASSYSGTGDYNEQFF. CDR3 bases: TGTGCCAGCAGTTACTCAGGGACAGGGGACTACAATGAGCAGTTCTTC.

This clonotype turned up a few times. The rearrangement links TRBV6-1 to TRBJ2-1, with 7 bases that match TRBD2. With 5 bases clipped from V and 1 base from J, the junction kept 5 bases outside the gene matches. From germline, CDR1 is MNHNS and CDR2 SASEGT. This CDR3 has 15 residues. CDR3 region: CASSLAEPSYNEQFF. CDR3 bases: TGTGCCAGCAGTCTAGCGGAGCCTTCCTACAATGAGCAGTTCTTC.

This clonotype was observed many times. This chain joins TRBV7-2 and TRBJ2-2; 8 nucleotides agree with TRBD1. V was clipped by 5 bases and J by 5 bases; unmatched bases: 10. The CDR3 is 16 residues long. The germline gives CDR1 SGHTA, CDR2 FQGNSA. The CDR3 DNA is TGTGCCAGCAGCCCAGAAATAAGGACAGGGACCGGGGAGCTGTTTTTT. The encoded protein is CASSPEIRTGTGELFF.

This clonotype has only a few counts. This chain links TRBV6-1 with TRBJ2-1; D gene ambiguous. Trimming stripped 7 bases from V and 0 bases from J, with 19 bases between. The CDR3 is 17 amino acids. Germline V gene lookup returns CDR1 MNHNS and CDR2 SASEGT. CDR3 sequence: CASIHFPPRSSYNEQFF. The DNA of the CDR3 is TGTGCCAGCATCCATTTCCCTCCGCGGAGCTCCTACAATGAGCAGTTCTTC.

This chain uses TRBV11-2 with TRBJ2-7, with 7 bases identical to TRBD1. This CDR3 has 14 residues. Unmatched junction bases numbered 6, after V lost 3 bases and J lost 4 bases. Germline V gene data show CDR1 as SGHAT and CDR2 as FQNNGV. The CDR3 spells CASSFWDRGYEQYV. CDR3 coding DNA: TGTGCCAGCAGCTTTTGGGACAGAGGGTACGAGCAGTACGTC.

The CDR3 DNA follows: TGTGCCAACCCGGGACAGTTCTATGGCTACACCTTC. It yields the protein CANPGQFYGYTF. The chain combines TRBV2 with TRBJ1-2; 7 bases fit TRBD1. V dropped 10 bases and J dropped 4; count of bases not matched to a gene: 6. The CDR3 is made up of 12 amino acids. Germline CDR1 is SNHLY and CDR2 is FYNNEI.

This clonotype was observed many times. The chain has TRBV4-1 and TRBJ1-5; D gene ambiguous. The CDR3 contains 17 residues. Germline V gene lookup returns CDR1 MGHRA and CDR2 YSYEKL. Trimming stripped 2 bases from V and 0 bases from J, with 14 bases between. CDR3 amino acids: CASSQLGSASSNQPQHF. In DNA form, the CDR3 reads TGCGCCAGCAGCCAACTTGGGTCAGCCTCTAGCAATCAGCCCCAGCATTTT.

In its sample, this clonotype was seen a few times. V and J are TRBV29-1 and TRBJ1-1, with D uncertain. The CDR3 contains 11 residues. CDR1 SQVTM and CDR2 ANQGSEA come from the germline V gene. Trimming removed 6 bases at V and 0 bases at J, with 5 bases between. Here the CDR3 DNA reads TGCAGCGTCAACATGAACACTGAAGCTTTCTTT. Its translation is CSVNMNTEAFF.

This clonotype was observed many times. The chain employs TRBV7-8 and TRBJ1-2; TRBD1 might be the D (5 bases). This CDR3 region has 15 residues. Trimming removed 1 base at V and 2 bases at J, with 11 bases between. The V gene's germline CDR1 is SGHVS and CDR2 FQNEAQ. Here the CDR3 DNA reads TGTGCCAGCAGCTTAGACCTGGACACGAACTATGGCTACACCTTC. Amino acid sequence: CASSLDLDTNYGYTF.

This clonotype came up many times. The chain carries TRBV7-2 and TRBJ1-3; no clear D. CDR1 and CDR2 (germline): SGHTA, FQGNSA. The CDR3 is 15 residues long. Trimming stripped 3 bases from V and 2 bases from J, with 11 bases between. Here the CDR3 reads CASSLFDSTGNTIYF. DNA for the CDR3: TGTGCCAGCAGCTTGTTCGATTCAACTGGAAACACCATATATTTT.

This clonotype was recorded many times. The V gene is TRBV4-1, the J gene TRBJ1-1; no definite D call. The germline V gene encodes CDR1 MGHRA and CDR2 YSYEKL. The CDR3 runs 12 residues. Trimming removed 3 bases at V and 6 bases at J, with 8 bases between. This CDR3 reads CASSQGPAEAFF. Written as DNA, the CDR3 is TGCGCCAGCAGCCAGGGTCCGGCTGAAGCTTTCTTT.

This clonotype appeared once. The gene calls are TRBV24-1 and TRBJ2-1; D gene ambiguous. There are 14 residues in the CDR3. V was shortened by 7 bases and J by 1 base, with 10 bases between the two germline ends. Germline V gene data show CDR1 as KGHDR and CDR2 as SFDVKD. The CDR3 is CATRKGSSYNEQFF. For the CDR3, the DNA is TGTGCCACCAGGAAGGGCTCTTCCTACAATGAGCAGTTCTTC.